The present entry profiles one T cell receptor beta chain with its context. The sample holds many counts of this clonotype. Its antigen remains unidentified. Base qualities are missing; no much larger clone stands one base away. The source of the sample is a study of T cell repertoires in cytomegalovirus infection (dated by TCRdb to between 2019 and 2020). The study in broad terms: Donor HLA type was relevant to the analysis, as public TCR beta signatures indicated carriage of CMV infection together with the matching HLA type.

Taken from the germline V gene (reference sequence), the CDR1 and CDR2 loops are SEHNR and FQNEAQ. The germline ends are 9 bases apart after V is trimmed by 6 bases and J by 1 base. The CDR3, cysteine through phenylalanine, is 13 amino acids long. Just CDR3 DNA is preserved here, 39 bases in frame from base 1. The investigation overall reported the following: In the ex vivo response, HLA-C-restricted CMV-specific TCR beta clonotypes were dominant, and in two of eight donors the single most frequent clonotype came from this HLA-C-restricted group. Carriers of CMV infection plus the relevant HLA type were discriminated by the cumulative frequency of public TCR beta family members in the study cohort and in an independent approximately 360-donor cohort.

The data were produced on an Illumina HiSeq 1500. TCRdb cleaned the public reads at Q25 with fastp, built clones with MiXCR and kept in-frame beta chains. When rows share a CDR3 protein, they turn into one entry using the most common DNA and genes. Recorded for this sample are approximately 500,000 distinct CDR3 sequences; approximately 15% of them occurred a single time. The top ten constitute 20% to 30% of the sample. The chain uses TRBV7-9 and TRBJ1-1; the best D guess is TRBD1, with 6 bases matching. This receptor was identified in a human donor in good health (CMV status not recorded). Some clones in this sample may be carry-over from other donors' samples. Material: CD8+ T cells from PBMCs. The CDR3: CASSPQGNTEAFF. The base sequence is TGTGCCAGCAGTCCACAGGGGAACACTGAAGCTTTCTTT.